Listed below are T cell receptor beta chains from one sample, sequenced in a study of identical twins. TCRdb used MiXCR to reprocess the 5' RACE reads, holding one entry per CDR3 protein. The sample includes under 1 million distinct CDR3 sequences, 9% to 15% of them seen just once. This sample was shared with a second study, whose subject was yellow fever vaccine responses in identical twins.

The specimen was PBMCs. Every receptor here comes from a young woman in good health. The CDR3 runs from the conserved cysteine through the conserved F or W. A D gene is named only where the DNA matches it firmly. Part of the rows lack a size; the others show once, few, many or a class for expanded clones.

j_gene,abundance,v_gene,d_gene,CDR3nt,CDR3aa
TRBJ1-2,-,TRBV6-5,-,TGTGCCAGCAGCCCACAGCCCTATGGCTACACCTTC,CASSPQPYGYTF
TRBJ2-2,many,TRBV7-2,-,TGTGCCAGCAGCGCCAGGGGTCCCGGGGAGCTGTTTTTT,CASSARGPGELFF
TRBJ1-5,few,TRBV10-3,TRBD1,TGTGCCATCAGGAACAGGGGGTCTAGCAATCAGCCCCAGCATTTT,CAIRNRGSSNQPQHF
TRBJ1-5,-,TRBV10-3,TRBD1,TGTGCCATCAGTGGGGGGACAGGGCGACAGCCCCAGCATTTT,CAISGGTGRQPQHF
TRBJ1-6,many,TRBV20-1,TRBD1,TGCAGTGCCTCGGGACAGGGTAATTCACCCCTCCACTTT,CSASGQGNSPLHF
TRBJ2-2,many,TRBV29-1,TRBD2,TGCAGCGTTGTGCCCGGGGGGACGAACACCGGGGAGCTGTTTTTT,CSVVPGGTNTGELFF
TRBJ2-5,-,TRBV11-2,-,TGTGCCAGCACCCCTGACTTCTTTGCCGGGGAGACCCAGTACTTC,CASTPDFFAGETQYF
TRBJ2-7,-,TRBV5-1,-,TGCGCCAGCAGCCCCGGGACCGACCAGTACTTC,CASSPGTDQYF
TRBJ1-2,many,TRBV29-1,-,TGCAGCGTTGACTGGGGGTATGGCTACACCTTC,CSVDWGYGYTF
TRBJ2-3,-,TRBV20-1,TRBD2,TGCAGTGCCAACGCTCTAGCGGGAGGGCCAGATACGCAGTATTTT,CSANALAGGPDTQYF
TRBJ2-3,few,TRBV29-1,-,TGCAGCGTGATGGGGTCAGGACTAAGCACAGATACGCAGTATTTT,CSVMGSGLSTDTQYF
TRBJ1-2,few,TRBV6-5,TRBD1,TGTGCCAGCAGTTACTCGGGACAGGGAGTTTTCTATGGCTACACCTTC,CASSYSGQGVFYGYTF
TRBJ1-6,many,TRBV5-1,-,TGCGCCAGCAGCTTGGATGCGTCACCCCTCCACTTT,CASSLDASPLHF
TRBJ2-3,few,TRBV10-3,TRBD2,TGTGCCATCAAAGCGGGGGGTAGCACAGATACGCAGTATTTT,CAIKAGGSTDTQYF
TRBJ1-1,many,TRBV29-1,-,TGCAGCGTCGAATCTGGAGGCCGATCAAGGCTGAACACTGAAGCTTTCTTT,CSVESGGRSRLNTEAFF
TRBJ2-1,few,TRBV12-3/TRBV12-4,TRBD2,TGTGCCAGCAGACCGACTAGCGACAATGAGCAGTTCTTC,CASRPTSDNEQFF
TRBJ2-1,few,TRBV12-3/TRBV12-4,-,TGTGCCAGCGAAAGCAGGGGATACAATGAGCAGTTCTTC,CASESRGYNEQFF
TRBJ2-3,-,TRBV20-1,TRBD1,TGCAGTGCTAGAGATCTTGTTCGATCGACAGGGGGGACAGATACGCAGTATTTT,CSARDLVRSTGGTDTQYF
TRBJ2-7,-,TRBV7-2,-,TGTGCCAGCAGCTTAGCCGAAACCCGTACCTATCTAGGGGGTGGGGGCTACGAGCAGTACTTC,CASSLAETRTYLGGGGYEQYF
TRBJ1-2,many,TRBV12-3/TRBV12-4,-,TGTGCCAGCAGTTTCAATCACTATGGCTACACCTTC,CASSFNHYGYTF
TRBJ2-1,-,TRBV20-1,-,TGCAGTGCTAGAGAGGAAACTGAGCAGTTCTTC,CSAREETEQFF
TRBJ1-2,-,TRBV10-3,-,TGTGCCAGCGGGACGGCGGAGAACTATGGCTACACCTTC,CASGTAENYGYTF
TRBJ2-5,many,TRBV12-3/TRBV12-4,TRBD1,TGTGCCAGCAGCCGCGACAGGGGTCGCCAAGAGACCCAGTACTTC,CASSRDRGRQETQYF
TRBJ2-2,-,TRBV2,TRBD1,TGTGCCAGCACCATCGACAGGGGAAACACCGGGGAGCTGTTTTTT,CASTIDRGNTGELFF
TRBJ1-6,-,TRBV5-1,TRBD1,TGCGCCAGCAGCCGGCAGGACAGGAAAAATTCACCCCTCCACTTT,CASSRQDRKNSPLHF
TRBJ2-2,few,TRBV12-3/TRBV12-4,TRBD2,TGTGCCAGCACCCTGGGACTAGCGGGGGGGCCGGGGACCGGGGAGCTGTTTTTT,CASTLGLAGGPGTGELFF
TRBJ2-1,-,TRBV28,TRBD2,TGTGCCAGCAGTTTATTTCGGACTAGCGGGAGACAAAATGAGCAGTTCTTC,CASSLFRTSGRQNEQFF
TRBJ2-1,-,TRBV7-6,TRBD2,TGTGCCACCGGGACTAGCCACAATGAGCAGTTCTTC,CATGTSHNEQFF
TRBJ2-2,-,TRBV11-2,TRBD1,TGTGCCAGCAGCACGGACAGGGTTGACACCGGGGAGCTGTTTTTT,CASSTDRVDTGELFF
TRBJ1-1,many,TRBV4-1,-,TGCGCCAGCAGCCAATACGGGACATATGAAGCTTTCTTT,CASSQYGTYEAFF
TRBJ2-7,-,TRBV7-9,-,TGTGCCAGCAGCTGGCGGGACCTCTACGAGCAGTACTTC,CASSWRDLYEQYF
TRBJ1-1,few,TRBV7-3,TRBD1,TGTGCCAGCAGCGCGGGACAGGAGAAACCTGAAGCTTTCTTT,CASSAGQEKPEAFF
TRBJ1-3,-,TRBV18,-,TGTGCCAGCTCAGCGTACGGGACTCTTGCGTCAAACACCATATATTTT,CASSAYGTLASNTIYF
TRBJ2-7,few,TRBV12-3/TRBV12-4,-,TGTGCCAGCAGTCCCGGCCGTGGGGGGCTTGGGCAGTACTTC,CASSPGRGGLGQYF
TRBJ2-3,-,TRBV7-9,-,TGTGCCAGCAGCGGCGGGGCGGGAAGTAGCACAGATACGCAGTATTTT,CASSGGAGSSTDTQYF
TRBJ1-1,many,TRBV7-8,TRBD1,TGTGCCAGCAGCTTTCCGGGACAGGGCAGGACTGAAGCTTTCTTT,CASSFPGQGRTEAFF
TRBJ2-7,few,TRBV3-1,TRBD2,TGTGCCAGCAGCCAGGGGGGGAAGACCTACGAGCAGTACTTC,CASSQGGKTYEQYF
TRBJ1-5,once,TRBV6-1,-,TGTGCCAGCGGGCAGGAGGGGAATCAGCCCCAGCATTTT,CASGQEGNQPQHF
TRBJ2-7,few,TRBV29-1,-,TGCAGCGGTTCCTACGGGACCGCCTCCTACGAGCAGTACTTC,CSGSYGTASYEQYF
TRBJ1-1,many,TRBV7-8,TRBD1,TGTGCCAGCAGCCGTCGGACAGGGGGCACTGAAGCTTTCTTT,CASSRRTGGTEAFF